This T cell receptor beta chain was sequenced in a study of CD8+ T cells in alopecia areata. The V gene lost 4 bases and the J gene lost 2 bases, with 12 bases spanning the gap. Germline V lookup: CDR1 MGHRA, CDR2 YSYEKL. This CDR3 spans 14 amino acids. T lymphocytes (CD4+ and CD8+) were sorted from PBMCs. With respect to this clone: Its antigen is currently unknown.

RNA was isolated and reverse transcribed to cDNA, the sequencing template. Measured with immunoSEQ multiplex PCR; TCRdb has only the in-frame clones, and not every one. This table holds 110,000 or so clones, 45% to 70% found once. Study conclusions and caveats: The study found TCR sharing across patients less clear than in mice, possibly for HLA reasons. Lesional scalp exceeded normal scalp in clonality, especially in alopecia totalis/universalis. Normal skin's resident alphabeta T cells are sequenced alongside lesional scalp T cells.

The clonotype was recovered from a human donor in good health. The chain combines TRBV4-1 with TRBJ2-7; D perhaps matches TRBD2 (6 bases). Sample: CD8+ T cells sorted from blood. CDR3 amino acids: CASSLRDSTYEQYF. CDR3 sequence (DNA): TGCGCCAGCAGCCTTAGGGACTCGACCTACGAGCAGTACTTC.